Below, 5 T cell receptor beta chains from the same sample are listed, as sequenced in a study of CD8+ T cells in alopecia areata. RNA extraction and reverse transcription yielded cDNA as sequencing template. The protocol was immunoSEQ multiplex PCR, while the TCRdb copy is restricted to in-frame clones and leaves out a portion. In the table there are more than 95,000 clones, around 58% of which are singletons. Stated treatment: oral pan-JAK inhibitor, 5-10 mg twice daily. Sequencing used CD8+ T cells sorted from blood, obtained at week 4, from a patient treated with tofacitinib. These receptors came from a human donor with alopecia areata.

The V gene is TRBV2, the J gene TRBJ2-5; 9 bases are shared with TRBD2. The CDR3 covers 15 residues. V lost 5 bases to trimming and J lost 1 base; unmatched junction nucleotides: 5. Per the germline V gene, CDR1 is SNHLY and CDR2 is FYNNEI. The CDR3 loop reads CASSHQRGAQETQYF. The CDR3 DNA sequence: TGTGCCAGCAGTCATCAGCGGGGGGCCCAAGAGACCCAGTACTTC. Filled out from reference TRBV2 and TRBJ2-5, the complete variable domain reads EPEVTQTPSHQVTQMGQEVILRCVPISNHLYFYWYRQILGQKVEFLVSFYNNEISEKSEIFDDQFSVERPDGSNFTLKIRSTKLEDSAMYFCASSHQRGAQETQYFGPGTRLLVL.

DNA of the CDR3: TGTGCCAGTAGTATGGGAACAGGGTACGAGCAGTACTTC. It specifies CASSMGTGYEQYF. The rearrangement uses TRBV19 and TRBJ2-7, with D possibly TRBD1 on 6 matching bases. The length of the CDR3 is 13 residues. The germline CDR1 and CDR2 sequences are LNHDA and SQIVND (reference sequence). The V and J ends lost 3 bases and 4 bases respectively, with 10 bases between them. Supplemented by reference TRBV19 and TRBJ2-7, the full variable domain reads DGGITQSPKYLFRKEGQNVTLSCEQNLNHDAMYWYRQDPGQGLRLIYYSQIVNDFQKGDIAEGYSVSREKKESFPLTVTSAQKNPTAFYLCASSMGTGYEQYFGPGTRLTVT.

This chain links TRBV4-2 with TRBJ1-2, with D unresolved. There are 12 residues in the CDR3. Germline V gene sequence: CDR1 LGHNA, CDR2 YNFKEQ. Trimming cost V 3 bases and J 0 bases, with 2 bases left between them. The CDR3 sequence is CASSHPNYGYTF. The DNA for the CDR3 is TGTGCCAGCAGCCACCCTAACTATGGCTACACCTTC.

The chain recombines TRBV13 with TRBJ2-3, with D perhaps TRBD2 (6 bases). The V gene's germline CDR1 is PRHDT and CDR2 FYEKMQ (reference sequence). The CDR3 is 15 amino acids. Trimming pared 5 bases from V and 2 bases from J, leaving 14 bases between. In DNA, the CDR3 is TGTGCCAGCAGCCCCTCCGGGACTTACACAGATACGCAGTATTTT. This codes for CASSPSGTYTDTQYF.

This clone was seen only a few times. This chain connects TRBV7-8 to TRBJ2-4, with D maybe TRBD1 (5 bases). The CDR3 consists of 15 residues. V lost 2 bases and J lost 2, with 10 bases in between. CDR1 and CDR2 (germline): SGHVS, FQNEAQ. In nucleotides, the CDR3 is TGTGCCAGCAGCTTACCCGCAGGGTCCAAAAACATTCAGTACTTC. Translation gives CASSLPAGSKNIQYF.